This T cell receptor (beta chain) derives from a study of T cell changes during pregnancy in multiple sclerosis (dated by TCRdb to the late 2010s). Concerning the study at large: The study examined how the T cell repertoire changed over the course of pregnancy in women with multiple sclerosis.

From the cysteine up to the phenylalanine, the CDR3 has a length of 14 residues. Only CDR3 DNA is held: 42 bases, read in frame from base 1. Trimming removed 3 bases from V and 3 bases from J, leaving 13 bases between the germline ends. CDR1 and CDR2 (SGHKS, YYEKEE) derive from the germline V gene (reference sequence). Comments on this clone: It lacks a known antigen. Within one base of it there is no much larger clone, and no base qualities were kept.

The library was obtained by the immunoSEQ multiplex PCR assay. Drawn from immuneACCESS, this table holds only the in-frame rearrangements with V and J called that TCRdb kept. Clones are partly lost; checked studies trace under half to an unresolved V gene and leave the rest unexplained. This sample has under 70,000 clones in its table, and approximately 90% of those were observed once. Around 0.66% of the sample lies in the top ten. The sample in question was CD4+ T cells from peripheral blood mononuclear cells, obtained after pregnancy. The TCR comes from a female donor with multiple sclerosis, enrolled in a pregnancy study. The sequence is built from TRBV5-5 and TRBJ2-7; perhaps TRBD1 is the D gene, with 6 bases matching. The CDR3 in this case is CASSWGHGIYEQYF. The DNA sequence is as follows: TGTGCCAGCAGCTGGGGACACGGAATCTACGAGCAGTACTTC.